This T cell receptor (beta chain) was observed in a study of breast tumors, draining lymph nodes, adjacent tissues. Study conclusions and caveats: That most tumor T cells come from lymph nodes remained unproven. Tumors had less TCR diversity than lymph nodes, more than nontumor tissue. Data fit most tumor T cells coming from lymph node, expanding in tumor.

This CDR3 has 13 amino acids. CDR1 is DFQATT and CDR2 is SNEGSKA in the germline V gene (reference sequence). The V segment lost 6 bases and the J segment 13 bases; nucleotides outside the gene matches: 13. TCRdb processed the multiplex PCR reads anew with MiXCR; each CDR3 protein has one entry. Seen here are around 130,000 distinct CDR3 sequences, around 20% observed once, and the top ten hold over 3%. The sample holds many counts of this clonotype. Its matching antigen is unknown. The lymph nodes were axillary draining lymph nodes from breast cancer patients. This TCR came from a female donor with breast cancer. Some clones in this sample may be carry-over from other donors' samples. The sample was axillary lymph node tissue. The chain employs TRBV20-1 and TRBJ2-2; 8 bases match TRBD1. The CDR3 sequence is CSAPQTGAPRLFF. The CDR3 region has the DNA TGCAGTGCCCCTCAGACAGGGGCCCCCCGGCTGTTTTTT.